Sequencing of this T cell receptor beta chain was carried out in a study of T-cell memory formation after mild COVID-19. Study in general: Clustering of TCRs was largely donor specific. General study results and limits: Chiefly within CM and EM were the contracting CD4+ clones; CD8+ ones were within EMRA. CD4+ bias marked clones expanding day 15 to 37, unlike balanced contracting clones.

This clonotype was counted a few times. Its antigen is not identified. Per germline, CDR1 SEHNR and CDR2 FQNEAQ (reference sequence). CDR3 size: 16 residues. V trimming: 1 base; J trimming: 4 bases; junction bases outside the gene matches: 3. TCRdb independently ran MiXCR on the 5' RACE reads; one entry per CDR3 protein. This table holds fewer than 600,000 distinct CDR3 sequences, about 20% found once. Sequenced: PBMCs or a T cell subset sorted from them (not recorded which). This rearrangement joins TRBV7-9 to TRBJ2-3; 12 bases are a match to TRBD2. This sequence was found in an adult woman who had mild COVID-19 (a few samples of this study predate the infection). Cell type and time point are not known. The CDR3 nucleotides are TGTGCCAGCAGCTTAGGACTAGCGGGAGTTCCAGATACGCAGTATTTT. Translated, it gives CASSLGLAGVPDTQYF. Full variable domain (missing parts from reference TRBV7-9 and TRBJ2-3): DTGVSQNPRHKITKRGQNVTFRCDPISEHNRLYWYRQTLGQGPEFLTYFQNEAQLEKSRLLSDRFSAERPKGSFSTLEIQRTEQGDSAMYLCASSLGLAGVPDTQYFGPGTRLTVL.